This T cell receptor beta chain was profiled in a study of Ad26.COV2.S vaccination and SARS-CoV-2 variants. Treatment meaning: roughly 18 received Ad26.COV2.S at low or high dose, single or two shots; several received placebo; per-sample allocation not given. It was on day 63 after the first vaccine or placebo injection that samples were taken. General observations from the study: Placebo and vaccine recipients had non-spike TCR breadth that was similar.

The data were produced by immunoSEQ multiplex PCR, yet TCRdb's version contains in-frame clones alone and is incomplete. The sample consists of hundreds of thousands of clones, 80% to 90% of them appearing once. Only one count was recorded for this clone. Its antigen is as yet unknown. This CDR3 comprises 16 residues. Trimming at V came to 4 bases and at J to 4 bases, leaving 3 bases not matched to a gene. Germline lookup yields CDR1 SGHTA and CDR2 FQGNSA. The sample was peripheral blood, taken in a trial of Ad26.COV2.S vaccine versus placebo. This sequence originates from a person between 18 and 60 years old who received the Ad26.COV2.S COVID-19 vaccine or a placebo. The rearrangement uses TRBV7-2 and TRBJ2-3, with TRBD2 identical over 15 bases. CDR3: CASSSGLAGGADTQYF. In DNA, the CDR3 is TGTGCCAGCAGCTCAGGACTAGCGGGGGGGGCAGATACGCAGTATTTT.